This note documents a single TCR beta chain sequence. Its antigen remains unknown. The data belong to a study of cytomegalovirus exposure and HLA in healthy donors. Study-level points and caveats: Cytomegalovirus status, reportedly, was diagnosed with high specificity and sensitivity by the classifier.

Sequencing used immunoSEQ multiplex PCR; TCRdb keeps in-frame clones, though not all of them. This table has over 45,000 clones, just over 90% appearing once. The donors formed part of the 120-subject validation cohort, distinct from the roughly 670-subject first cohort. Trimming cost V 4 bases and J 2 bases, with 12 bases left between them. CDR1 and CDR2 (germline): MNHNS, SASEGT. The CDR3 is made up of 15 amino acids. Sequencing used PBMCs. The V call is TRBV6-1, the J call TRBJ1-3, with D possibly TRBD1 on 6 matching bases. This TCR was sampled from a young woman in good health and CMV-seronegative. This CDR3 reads CASSVEGGTGNTIYF. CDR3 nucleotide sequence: TGTGCCAGCAGTGTAGAAGGGGGAACTGGAAACACCATATATTTT.